A single sample is the source of the 24 T cell receptor beta chains below, sequenced in a study of blood T cell repertoires in COVID-19. Produced via immunoSEQ multiplex PCR; TCRdb's table is partial and in-frame only. Of about 120,000 clones listed, 75% to 90% are singletons. Sequencing input: peripheral blood. The receptors stem from a man in his sixties with COVID-19, enrolled during active disease.

This clone was observed a handful of times. This rearrangement joins TRBV28 to TRBJ2-6, with 10 bases lining up with TRBD1. Germline CDR1 MDHEN, CDR2 SYDVKM. The CDR3 contains 19 residues. V was pared by 5 bases and J by 3 bases, with 13 bases of the junction left unmatched. CDR3 DNA sequence: TGTGCCAGCAGTCCGATGGCTGGGACAGGGGTTGGTGGGGCCAACGTCCTGACTTTC. Translated: CASSPMAGTGVGGANVLTF.

The rearrangement links TRBV7-2 to TRBJ2-3; D remains unclear. This CDR3 region has 13 residues. From germline, CDR1 is SGHTA and CDR2 FQGNSA. The V end was cut by 0 bases, the J end by 5 bases, with 6 bases between. The CDR3: CASSLARKDTQYF. The CDR3 DNA is TGTGCCAGCAGCTTAGCGAGGAAAGATACGCAGTATTTT.

As for this clone: A read error may account for a junction end that differs from germline. This chain links TRBV7-7 with TRBJ2-5, with 9 positions matching TRBD1. The germline gives CDR1 SSHAT, CDR2 FNYEAQ (reference sequence). This CDR3 spans 16 amino acids. This chain's CDR3 is CASSLAWTGVQETQYF. CDR3 bases: TGTGCTAGCAGCTTAGCTTGGACAGGGGTGCAAGAGACCCAGTACTTC.

This chain joins TRBV10-3 and TRBJ2-7; no clear D. The CDR3 runs to 13 residues. With 0 bases removed from V and 0 bases from J, the gap between germline ends came to 3 bases. Germline values: CDR1 ENHRY, CDR2 SYGVKD. CDR3 amino acids: CAISESASYEQYF. CDR3 nucleotides: TGTGCCATCAGTGAGTCGGCCTCCTACGAGCAGTACTTC.

CDR3 loop: CASSLEGPHRVGTDTQYF. In DNA form, the CDR3 reads TGTGCCAGCAGCTTAGAGGGGCCTCATAGGGTGGGTACAGATACGCAGTATTTT. The rearrangement uses TRBV7-2 and TRBJ2-3; D is perhaps TRBD1 (5 bases). This CDR3 spans 18 amino acids. Trimming pared 1 base from V and 3 bases from J, leaving 20 bases between. Germline V lookup: CDR1 SGHTA, CDR2 FQGNSA. Complete variable domain (other parts from reference TRBV7-2 and TRBJ2-3): GAGVSQSPSNKVTEKGKDVELRCDPISGHTALYWYRQSLGQGLEFLIYFQGNSAPDKSGLPSDRFSAERTGGSVSTLTIQRTQQEDSAVYLCASSLEGPHRVGTDTQYFGPGTRLTVL.

The chain has TRBV2 and TRBJ1-5; weak D call: TRBD1 (6 bases). The CDR3 has 15 amino acids. The germline gives CDR1 SNHLY, CDR2 FYNNEI. V lost 4 bases and J lost 7, with 17 bases in between. Here the CDR3 DNA reads TGTGCCAGCAGTGTGTCGACAGGAGGTAACCAGCCCCAGCATTTT. It is translated as CASSVSTGGNQPQHF. The full variable domain, its missing parts supplied by reference TRBV2 and TRBJ1-5, is EPEVTQTPSHQVTQMGQEVILRCVPISNHLYFYWYRQILGQKVEFLVSFYNNEISEKSEIFDDQFSVERPDGSNFTLKIRSTKLEDSAMYFCASSVSTGGNQPQHFGDGTRLSIL.

The J gene is TRBJ1-1, the V gene TRBV27, with TRBD1 matching 10 bases. Trimming removed 5 bases from V and 6 bases from J; junction bases left unmatched: 12. The CDR3 has 16 amino acids. CDR1 is MNHEY and CDR2 is SMNVEV in the germline V gene (reference sequence). The CDR3 sequence: CASSLTDRGPAAEAFF. The CDR3, as DNA: TGTGCCAGCAGTCTTACCGACAGGGGGCCGGCCGCTGAAGCTTTCTTT.

The V gene is TRBV4-2, the J gene TRBJ1-2; 8 positions agree with TRBD1. The CDR3 has 19 amino acids. Germline V CDR1 and CDR2: LGHNA, YNFKEQ. V shed 3 bases and J 5 bases; nucleotides not matched to a gene: 20. The CDR3 spells CASSHRNPGGQVEKYGYTF. In DNA, the CDR3 is TGTGCCAGCAGCCACCGAAACCCGGGGGGACAGGTCGAGAAATATGGCTACACCTTC.

This chain joins TRBV4-2 and TRBJ1-2; TRBD1 might be the D (6 bases). V was cut by 1 base and J by 3 bases, with 15 bases left in between. From germline, CDR1 is LGHNA and CDR2 YNFKEQ. The CDR3 extends over 16 amino acids. CDR3 residues: CASSQGENRVDYGYTF. CDR3 in DNA: TGTGCCAGCAGCCAAGGGGAGAACAGGGTGGACTATGGCTACACCTTC.

This clone was observed a handful of times. The chain is built from TRBV18 and TRBJ1-1; no reliable D call. Germline V gene data show CDR1 as KGHSH and CDR2 as LQKENI. V was clipped by 6 bases and J by 1 base, with 15 bases between them. The CDR3 totals 15 residues. CDR3 sequence (DNA): TGTGCCAGCTCGAAGGCACTAGACCCGAACACTGAAGCTTTCTTT. Protein product: CASSKALDPNTEAFF.

The V call is TRBV6-1, the J call TRBJ2-7; the D is unclear. The CDR3 runs to 13 residues. In germline, CDR1 is MNHNS, CDR2 SASEGT. V dropped 0 bases and J dropped 3 bases, with 6 bases sitting between them. The chain's CDR3 is CASSEATVYEQYF. In DNA, the CDR3 is TGTGCCAGCAGTGAAGCTACAGTCTACGAGCAGTACTTC.

The chain couples TRBV28 to TRBJ1-4; D is unresolved. Trimming stripped 5 bases from V and 4 bases from J, with 20 bases between. The germline V gene encodes CDR1 MDHEN and CDR2 SYDVKM. The CDR3 contains 17 residues. The CDR3 DNA reads as TGTGCCAGCAGTCTCCCTTTGTGGGCGGGGAGTAATGAAAAACTGTTTTTT. Protein product: CASSLPLWAGSNEKLFF.

As DNA, the CDR3 is TGCGCCAGCAGTGAGGCCCGGGGCACTGAAGCTTTCTTT. Amino acid sequence: CASSEARGTEAFF. The V and J genes are TRBV10-1 and TRBJ1-1; the D is unclear. This CDR3 region has 13 residues. The V and J ends lost 2 bases and 4 bases respectively, with 8 bases between them. Looked up from germline, CDR1 is WNHNN and CDR2 is SYGVQD (reference sequence).

This chain links TRBV29-1 with TRBJ1-1, with 8 bases identical to TRBD1. The CDR3 is 12 residues long. Germline V gene sequence: CDR1 SQVTM, CDR2 ANQGSEA. V lost 8 bases and J lost 5; bases outside the gene matches: 7. The CDR3 nucleotides are TGCAGCTCTGACAGGGGAGAGACTGAAGCTTTCTTT. This gives the protein CSSDRGETEAFF.

The CDR3 sequence: CASSPGQPYVTF. The DNA of the CDR3 is TGTGCCAGCTCACCGGGACAGCCCTATGTTACCTTC. The chain has TRBV18 and TRBJ1-2, with TRBD1 identical over 7 bases. Germline loops: CDR1 KGHSH, CDR2 LQKENI. The junction had 9 bases not matched to a gene; V was cut back by 3 bases and J by 14 bases. The CDR3 loop spans 12 amino acids.

The rearrangement joins TRBV9 to TRBJ1-1; no clear D gene. Germline CDR1 reads SGDLS; CDR2 reads YYNGEE. This CDR3 spans 14 amino acids. Trimming pared 2 bases from V and 1 base from J, leaving 9 bases between. CDR3 DNA: TGTGCCAGCAGCGTTACGGGGAAGAACACTGAAGCTTTCTTT. Its translation: CASSVTGKNTEAFF. The variable domain in full, completed from reference TRBV9 and TRBJ1-1, reads DSGVTQTPKHLITATGQRVTLRCSPRSGDLSVYWYQQSLDQGLQFLIQYYNGEERAKGNILERFSAQQFPDLHSELNLSSLELGDSALYFCASSVTGKNTEAFFGQGTRLTVV.

J is TRBJ2-5 and V is TRBV7-7, with D unclear. Germline loops: CDR1 SSHAT, CDR2 FNYEAQ (reference sequence). Trimming removed 5 bases at V and 3 bases at J, with 10 bases between. The length of the CDR3 is 13 residues. The CDR3 is CASSPYLEETQYF. DNA of the CDR3: TGTGCCAGCAGCCCCTATCTCGAAGAGACCCAGTACTTC.

The chain couples TRBV27 to TRBJ2-1, with 8 positions matching TRBD1. J was trimmed by 7 bases and V by 6 bases; bases with no gene match: 11. Germline assignment: CDR1 MNHEY and CDR2 SMNVEV (reference sequence). The CDR3 loop spans 15 amino acids. CDR3 sequence (DNA): TGTGCCAGCAGCTTACCCGGGACAGGCTCAAATGAGCAGTTCTTC. Its protein product is CASSLPGTGSNEQFF.

The chain combines TRBV18 with TRBJ1-4; 8 bases line up with TRBD1. The J segment lost 6 bases and the V segment lost 3 bases, leaving 6 bases of the junction unmatched. Germline V gives CDR1 KGHSH, CDR2 LQKENI. The CDR3 totals 15 residues. CDR3 sequence (DNA): TGTGCCAGCTCACCCCTTGGGACAGGTCATGAAAAACTGTTTTTT. Its protein product is CASSPLGTGHEKLFF.

This chain connects TRBV9 to TRBJ2-5, with 8 bases lining up with TRBD2. Germline V CDR1 and CDR2: SGDLS, YYNGEE. The junction had 3 bases not matched to a gene; V was cut back by 0 bases and J by 2 bases. The CDR3 loop spans 15 amino acids. Here the CDR3 reads CASSVAGGQQETQYF. CDR3 nucleotide sequence: TGTGCCAGCAGCGTAGCGGGGGGGCAACAAGAGACCCAGTACTTC.

J is TRBJ1-6 and V is TRBV4-3; 7 nucleotides line up with TRBD1. The germline V gene has CDR1 LGHNA and CDR2 YSLEER. The CDR3 totals 15 residues. Trimming at V came to 4 bases and at J to 9 bases, leaving 9 bases not matched to a gene. CDR3 nucleotide sequence: TGCGCCAGCAGCCGTATTCAGGGGGTAGGTTCACCCCTCCACTTT. Amino acids: CASSRIQGVGSPLHF.

CDR3 DNA sequence: TGCGCCAGCAGCCAAGAGTGGGCAGCTAGCAATCAGCCCCAGCATTTT. Translated, it gives CASSQEWAASNQPQHF. The V gene is TRBV4-1, the J gene TRBJ1-5, with D unresolved. Germline CDR1 is MGHRA and CDR2 is YSYEKL. The CDR3 runs 16 residues. The germline V and J ends were trimmed by 0 bases and 0 bases, with 9 bases remaining between them.

The chain is built from TRBV5-1 and TRBJ2-2, with a tentative D call TRBD1 (5 bases). With 0 bases removed from V and 7 bases from J, the gap between germline ends came to 16 bases. The CDR3 runs to 16 residues. Germline loops: CDR1 SGHRS, CDR2 YFSETQ. The CDR3 nucleotides read TGCGCCAGCAGCTTGGACCTCGGACAAGGGGTCGGGGAGCTGTTTTTT. This sequence encodes CASSLDLGQGVGELFF.

The chain recombines TRBV3-1 (or the pseudogene TRBV3-2) with TRBJ1-5; D unresolved. From germline, CDR1 is LGHDT and CDR2 YNNKEL (reference sequence). V dropped 5 bases and J dropped 5 bases, with 10 bases sitting between them. The CDR3 spans 13 residues. The CDR3 here is CASSSRADQPQHF. In DNA form, the CDR3 reads TGTGCCAGCAGCTCAAGAGCTGATCAGCCCCAGCATTTT.